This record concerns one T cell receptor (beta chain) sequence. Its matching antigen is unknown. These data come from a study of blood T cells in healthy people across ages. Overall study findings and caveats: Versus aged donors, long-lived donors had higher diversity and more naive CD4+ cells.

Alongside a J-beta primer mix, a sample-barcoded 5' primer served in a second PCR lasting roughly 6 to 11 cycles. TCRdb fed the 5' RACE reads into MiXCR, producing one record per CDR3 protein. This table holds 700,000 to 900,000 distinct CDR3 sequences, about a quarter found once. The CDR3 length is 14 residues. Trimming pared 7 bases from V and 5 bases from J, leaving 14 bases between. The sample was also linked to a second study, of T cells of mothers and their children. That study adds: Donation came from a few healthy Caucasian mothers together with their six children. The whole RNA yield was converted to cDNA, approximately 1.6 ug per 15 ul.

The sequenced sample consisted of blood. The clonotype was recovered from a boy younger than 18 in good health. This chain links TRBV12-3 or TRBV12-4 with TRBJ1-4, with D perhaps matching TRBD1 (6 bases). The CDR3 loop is CASTPDSTNEKLFF. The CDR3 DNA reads TGTGCCAGCACCCCGGACAGTACGAATGAAAAACTGTTTTTT.